Included here is one T cell receptor beta chain sequence, with context. The target antigen is unknown. The CDR3 has 14 amino acids. CDR1 SQVTM and CDR2 ANQGSEA come from the germline V gene. The ends were cut back, 5 bases at V and 4 bases at J, with 15 bases in the middle. Assay: immunoSEQ multiplex PCR; the TCRdb copy retains only in-frame clones and omits some. The table records 14,000 or so clones, roughly 72% of them present only once. This entry comes from a study of T cells after posttransplantation cyclophosphamide. Study-wide results and caveats: After PTCy, TRB diversity resembled that of CNI/methotrexate controls.

This related bone marrow graft donor gave peripheral blood on the day of marrow donation. This sequence originates from a man aged 50-60 years. Source material: memory CD4+ T cells sorted from PBMCs. This chain connects TRBV29-1 to TRBJ2-1; D possibly corresponds to TRBD2 (6 bases). The CDR3 sequence: CSVLLALQYNEQFF. The CDR3 DNA reads as TGCAGCGTTTTACTAGCTCTCCAATACAATGAGCAGTTCTTC.